This T cell receptor beta chain was sequenced in a study of identical twins. Overall study findings and caveats: Instead of following the same donors, the conclusions were based on cross-sectional statistical analysis.

With 5 bases removed from V and 0 bases from J, the gap between germline ends came to 15 bases. The CDR3 contains 17 residues. Germline loops: CDR1 SGDLS, CDR2 YYNGEE. On this clonotype: Its antigen is unidentified.

Unique molecular identifiers were present on the cDNA, which also gained a universal primer site by template switching. TCRdb recomputed calls from the 5' RACE reads with MiXCR, one row per CDR3 protein. This table holds around 960,000 distinct CDR3 sequences, 9% to 15% found once. The sample also formed part of further work on yellow fever vaccine responses in identical twins. That report notes: Twins' T cell vaccine responses reportedly looked partly convergent, partly personalized.

This chain connects TRBV9 to TRBJ2-6; D not resolved. The origin of this receptor is a woman between 18 and 29 years old in good health. The sample taken for sequencing was PBMCs. The DNA for the CDR3 is TGTGCCAGCAGTCTGATGCGCGATCCCTCTGGGGCCAACGTCCTGACTTTC. The encoded protein is CASSLMRDPSGANVLTF.